This T cell receptor beta chain was captured by sequencing in a study of T cell responses to AZD1222 COVID-19 vaccine (dated by TCRdb to the early 2020s). Background on the whole study: TCR sequencing was performed for 230 to 250 trial participants, of whom around 200 were given two doses of AZD1222 and roughly 25 were given two doses of MenACWY control vaccine. Enrollment into the trials was organized by age into subgroups of 18-55, 56-69 and 70-plus years, and those subgroups contained 148, 28 and 57 TCR-sequenced participants, respectively.

The CDR3 regions of human TCRbeta chains were analyzed by immunosequencing. As for the authors' bioinformatics: TCRs in the repertoires were compared against a reference library of SARS-CoV-2-specific TCRs that had been generated with the MIRA antigen-specificity platform. Breadth was defined as the fraction of unique TCRs that were SARS-CoV-2-associated. Depth was defined as the fraction of total T cells that were SARS-CoV-2-associated. Using the MIRA data, each spike-specific TCR was mapped to the spike region that the TCR reacts to and placed in a CD4 or CD8 class. Log10-transformed breadth and depth values were compared by one-way ANOVA with Sidak's multiple comparisons tests. Held by TCRdb, this immuneACCESS table contains in-frame sequences only and omits some clones. Under half of the omission traces to an unresolved V gene where checked; the cause of the rest is unknown. The V and J calls and clone size come from that table; D and trimming were worked out from the DNA. Recorded for this sample are approximately 35,000 clones; approximately 90% of them occurred a single time. 9.5% to 12% of the sample rests with the top ten.

Points on this clone: Its antigen is currently not known. Base-call qualities are not available, and no considerably larger clone is one nucleotide away.

What the time point label conveys for this sample: about 28 days (+/-7) after the second vaccine dose. AZD1222 recipients given second doses at about 4 weeks or at about 12 weeks were pooled, since spike-specific TCR depth and breadth were not found to differ between the two schedules. Vaccinee samples were obtained from the UK trials COV001 and COV002, which included a single-blind randomized controlled phase 2/3 trial of AZD1222 (ChAdOx1 nCoV-19) in healthy adults. For TCRbeta chain sequencing, PBMC samples were collected from trial participants at day 0 and at day 28 after the second dose. Here is what the overall study found, with its caveats: Conclusions about previously exposed vaccinees were limited because only six AZD1222 recipients were SARS-CoV-2 seropositive at baseline. The 56-69-year group was small, and its depth increase did not reach significance, likely because of low power. Because no day 14 peak-response samples were available, repertoires were characterized only after the peak T cell response. After two AZD1222 doses, both the breadth and the depth of spike-specific TCRs were significantly higher than at day 0 and than in MenACWY recipients. The vaccine-associated CD4 TCRs covered the entire spike protein, and the dominant responses fell in regions 160-218 and 743-854. Epitopes outside the regions mutated in the B.1.351 and B.1.1.7 variants were reportedly recognized by nearly half of the unique spike-specific TCRs. Participants were mostly white British, with more females than males. The authors suggested clonal diversity may have been underestimated.

Measured from the cysteine to the phenylalanine, the CDR3 is 16 residues long. Only the CDR3 DNA is retained, 48 bases long and in frame from the first base. In the germline V gene (reference sequence), CDR1 corresponds to SEHNR and CDR2 to FQNEAQ. V is reduced by 0 bases and J by 1 base, leaving a spacing of 12 bases between them. This receptor chain uses TRBV7-9 and TRBJ1-1; TRBD1 could be the D gene, as 5 bases match. The origin of this receptor is an adult who received the AZD1222 COVID-19 vaccine. The sequencing used peripheral blood, collected 28 days after the second AZD1222 dose. The CDR3 amino acid sequence is: CASSLAGQRGNTEAFF. The nucleotides are TGTGCCAGCAGCTTAGCGGGCCAAAGGGGGAACACTGAAGCTTTCTTT. Where the CDR3 stops, the reference TRBV7-9 and TRBJ1-1 genes take over; the full variable domain is DTGVSQNPRHKITKRGQNVTFRCDPISEHNRLYWYRQTLGQGPEFLTYFQNEAQLEKSRLLSDRFSAERPKGSFSTLEIQRTEQGDSAMYLCASSLAGQRGNTEAFFGQGTRLTVV.